This T cell receptor (beta chain) was sequenced for a study of cytomegalovirus exposure and HLA in healthy donors. The PCR had 60 Vbeta and 13 Jbeta primers. Some clones are missing from TCRdb's copy, which holds only in-frame ones; the method was immunoSEQ multiplex PCR. The table includes about 120,000 clones, roughly three fifths detected once. To note about this clone: Its antigen is currently unknown.

As for the donors, each was a healthy bone marrow donor. V lost 2 bases and J lost 2, with 15 bases in between. The CDR3 has 16 residues. In germline, CDR1 is SGHAT, CDR2 FQNNGV. General study points: Using a false discovery rate of 0.05, a later analysis showed that about 16,000 TCR beta sequences were associated with HLA alleles. The HLA-A and HLA-B alleles of most subjects were reportedly predicted accurately from TCR beta sequences.

The receptor was derived from a man in his forties in good health and CMV-seropositive. The specimen sequenced was PBMCs. The gene calls are TRBV11-2 and TRBJ1-2; maybe TRBD1 (6 bases). In nucleotides, the CDR3 is TGTGCCAGCAGCTTAATCGGGGGGGGCAGGAACTATGGCTACACCTTC. This sequence encodes CASSLIGGGRNYGYTF.